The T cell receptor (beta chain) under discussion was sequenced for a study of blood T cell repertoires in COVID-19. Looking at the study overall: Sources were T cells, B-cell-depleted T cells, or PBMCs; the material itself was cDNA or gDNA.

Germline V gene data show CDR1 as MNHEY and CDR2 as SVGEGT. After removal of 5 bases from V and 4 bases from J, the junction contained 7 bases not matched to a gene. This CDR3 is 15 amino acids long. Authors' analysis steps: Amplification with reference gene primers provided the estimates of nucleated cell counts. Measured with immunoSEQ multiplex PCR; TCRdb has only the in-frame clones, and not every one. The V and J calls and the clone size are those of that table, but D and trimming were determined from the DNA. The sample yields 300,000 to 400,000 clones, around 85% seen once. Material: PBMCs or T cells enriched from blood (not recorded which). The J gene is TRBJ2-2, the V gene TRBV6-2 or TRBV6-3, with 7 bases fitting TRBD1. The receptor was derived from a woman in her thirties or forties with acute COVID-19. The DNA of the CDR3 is TGTGCCAGCAGTCGCAACAGGGGTCGCACCGGGGAGCTGTTTTTT. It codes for CASSRNRGRTGELFF.